Included here is one TCR beta chain sequence, with context. In the original analysis: Scientists estimated how many nucleated cells there were by amplifying reference gene primers. The data were produced by immunoSEQ multiplex PCR, yet TCRdb's version contains in-frame clones alone and is incomplete. V, J and clone size were drawn from that table, and D and trimming were deduced from the DNA. The sample holds around 200,000 clones, about 85% seen once. CDR1 SGHNT and CDR2 YYREEE come from the germline V gene (reference sequence). Trimming removed 5 bases from V and 1 base from J, with 9 bases in between. The CDR3 contains 13 residues. The data were taken from a study of blood T cell repertoires in COVID-19. Looking at the study overall: The samples span acute and convalescent COVID-19 from the United States, Italy and Spain. Nucleic acid was either cDNA or gDNA, and it came from T cells, B-cell-depleted T cells, or PBMCs.

The chain recombines TRBV5-4 with TRBJ1-1; D may be TRBD1 (5 bases). The clonotype originates from a woman at least 80 years old with acute or convalescent COVID-19. Sequencing used peripheral blood. The CDR3 DNA is TGTGCCAGCAGGACAGTTTCGAACACTGAAGCTTTCTTT. It is translated as CASRTVSNTEAFF.